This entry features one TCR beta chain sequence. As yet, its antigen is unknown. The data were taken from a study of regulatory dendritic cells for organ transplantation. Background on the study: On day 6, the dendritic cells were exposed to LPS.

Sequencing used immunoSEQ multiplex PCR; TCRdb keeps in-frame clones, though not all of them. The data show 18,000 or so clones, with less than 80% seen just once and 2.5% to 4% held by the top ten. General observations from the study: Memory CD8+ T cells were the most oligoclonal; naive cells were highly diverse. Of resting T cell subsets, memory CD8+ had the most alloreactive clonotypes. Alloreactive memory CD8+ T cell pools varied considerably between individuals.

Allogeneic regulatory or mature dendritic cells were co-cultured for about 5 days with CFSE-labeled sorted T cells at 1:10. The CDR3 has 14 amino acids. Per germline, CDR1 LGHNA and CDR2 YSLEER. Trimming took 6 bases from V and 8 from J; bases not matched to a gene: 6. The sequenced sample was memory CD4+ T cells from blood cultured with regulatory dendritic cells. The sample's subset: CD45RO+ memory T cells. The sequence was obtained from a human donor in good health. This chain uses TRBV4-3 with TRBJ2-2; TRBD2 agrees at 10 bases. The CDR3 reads CASSVAGGSGELFF. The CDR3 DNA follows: TGCGCCAGCAGTGTAGCGGGAGGTTCGGGGGAGCTGTTTTTT.